A selection of T cell receptor beta chains follows, all from one sample in a study of EBV T-cell therapy then PD-1 blockade in nasopharyngeal carcinoma. Antigens for these TCRs are unknown. TCRdb's table, derived via immunoSEQ multiplex PCR, lists solely in-frame clones and lacks some. The data show under 20,000 clones, approximately 88% seen once. The sequenced sample was CD8+ T cells from blood, obtained at approximately day 31 from a patient whose treatment included autologous EBV-specific T cells and nivolumab. These receptors were obtained from a man in his forties with nasopharyngeal carcinoma. CDR3s include the opening cysteine and the closing phenylalanine or tryptophan. The D gene is left open where the match is weak. Clone size is shown for a subset of rows, as once, few, many or a class of expanded clone.

abundance	d_gene	v_gene	j_gene	CDR3nt	CDR3aa
.	TRBD2	TRBV6-2/TRBV6-3	TRBJ2-1	TGTGCCAGCAGTTACTCGGGGGGGGATTACAATGAGCAGTTCTTC	CASSYSGGDYNEQFF
once	.	TRBV5-6	TRBJ1-6	TGTGCCAGCAGCTTTTGGAAGGACCCCTATAATTCACCCCTCCACTTT	CASSFWKDPYNSPLHF
.	.	TRBV28	TRBJ1-2	TGTGCCAGCAGTTTCACCCGGGGCGATACTAACTATGGCTACACCTTC	CASSFTRGDTNYGYTF
once	.	TRBV10-1	TRBJ2-2	TGCGCCAGCAGTGGGTCAGGGCCTAACACCGGGGAGCTGTTTTTT	CASSGSGPNTGELFF
once	TRBD1	TRBV5-1	TRBJ2-1	TGCGCCAGCAGCTTGGATCCGGAAAGGGGGCACAATGAGCAGTTCTTC	CASSLDPERGHNEQFF
.	.	TRBV3-1/TRBV3-2	TRBJ2-3	TGTGCCAGCAGCCAAGATATTTTGGGGGAAAACACAGATACGCAGTATTTT	CASSQDILGENTDTQYF
.	.	TRBV7-9	TRBJ2-1	TGTGCCAGCAGCTACAGGTCAGGCGGGTACTACAATGAGCAGTTCTTC	CASSYRSGGYYNEQFF
.	.	TRBV19	TRBJ1-2	TGTGCCAGTAGTGAAGACATTGTCTATGGCTACACCTTC	CASSEDIVYGYTF
.	.	TRBV27	TRBJ2-2	TGTGCCAGCAGTTTATCAGGATGGAGGACCACCGGGGAGCTGTTTTTT	CASSLSGWRTTGELFF
once	.	TRBV10-3	TRBJ2-5	TGTGCCATCAGTGAAACCCGGGCTGGAGAGACCCAGTACTTC	CAISETRAGETQYF
.	.	TRBV9	TRBJ1-1	TGTGCCAGCAGCGCCCCGTGGGGGGGCGATGGTGACACTGAAGCTTTCTTT	CASSAPWGGDGDTEAFF
.	.	TRBV4-1	TRBJ1-5	TGCGCCAGCAGCCAAGAGACGGTCCGTCCCCAGCATTTT	CASSQETVRPQHF
.	.	TRBV30	TRBJ2-1	TGTGCCTGGAAAACCGGGACTGCCTCCTACAATGAGCAGTTCTTC	CAWKTGTASYNEQFF
once	.	TRBV7-9	TRBJ2-7	TGTGCCAGCAGCCGTATCTGGGAGCAGTACTTC	CASSRIWEQYF
once	TRBD2	TRBV6-4	TRBJ2-3	TGTGCCAGCAGTGCTAGCGCGCGGGGGGGCCCCGATACGCAGTATTTT	CASSASARGGPDTQYF